A single sample is the source of the 25 T cell receptor beta chains below, sequenced in a study of T cell responses to AZD1222 COVID-19 vaccine. Profiled with immunoSEQ multiplex PCR; TCRdb holds only in-frame clones, not every one. The sample contains 90,000 to 95,000 clones, nearly 90% of which appear only once. The sequencing used peripheral blood, collected on day 0 of AZD1222 vaccination. Receptor source: an adult in good health.

The V gene is TRBV2, the J gene TRBJ2-1, with D unclear. This CDR3 is 13 amino acids long. The V end lost 6 bases, the J end lost 1 base, and 7 bases lay between the germline ends. CDR1 is SNHLY and CDR2 is FYNNEI in the germline V gene. The CDR3 region has the DNA TGTGCCAGCAGGCAGGTGTCCTACAATGAGCAGTTCTTC. Protein: CASRQVSYNEQFF.

The chain joins TRBV7-2 to TRBJ1-2, with D unresolved. CDR1 is SGHTA and CDR2 is FQGNSA in the germline V gene. V lost 3 bases, J lost 4 bases, and 24 bases lay in between. The CDR3 runs 18 residues. This chain's CDR3 is CASSFGKKGLWRAYGYTF. CDR3 nucleotide sequence: TGTGCCAGCAGCTTCGGCAAGAAAGGCCTATGGAGGGCCTATGGCTACACCTTC.

The CDR3 bases are TGTGCCAGTAGTTCTGACCGCCGGGGGGGAAAACTGTTTTTT. Encoded protein: CASSSDRRGGKLFF. The genes are TRBV19 and TRBJ1-4; possible D gene TRBD1, 5 bases. Trimming shortened V by 5 bases and J by 10 bases, and 17 bases separated the two germline ends. The CDR3 contains 14 residues. Germline V gives CDR1 LNHDA, CDR2 SQIVND (reference sequence).

As for this clone: This CDR3 is also generated by other DNA sequences in the sample. The chain couples TRBV6-5 to TRBJ2-7, with TRBD1 identical over 7 bases. Germline V CDR1 and CDR2: MNHEY, SVGAGI. With 4 bases clipped from V and 1 base from J, the junction kept 7 bases outside the gene matches. The CDR3 totals 15 residues. This CDR3 reads CASSSPGQFSYEQYF. The CDR3 DNA is TGTGCCAGCAGTTCCCCGGGACAGTTTTCCTACGAGCAGTACTTC.

The chain links TRBV9 to TRBJ1-4, with 8 bases aligning to TRBD1. Trimming removed 3 bases from V and 2 bases from J; junction bases left unmatched: 6. This CDR3 has 16 residues. Germline V gene data show CDR1 as SGDLS and CDR2 as YYNGEE. The DNA for the CDR3 is TGTGCCAGCAGCGCAGAAACAGGGGGGACTAATGAAAAACTGTTTTTT. Translating it yields CASSAETGGTNEKLFF.

V gene TRBV16 combines with J gene TRBJ2-7; either TRBD1 or TRBD2 may supply D (5 bases each). Germline V gives CDR1 KGHSY, CDR2 FQNENV. The CDR3 loop spans 14 amino acids. Trimming removed 1 base from V and 3 bases from J, with 10 bases in between. CDR3 sequence (DNA): TGTGCCAGCAGCCAATTGGGGGTAAGCTACGAGCAGTACTTC. Its protein product is CASSQLGVSYEQYF.

The gene calls are TRBV4-3 and TRBJ2-2; D ambiguous. Per germline, CDR1 LGHNA and CDR2 YSLEER. Trimming removed 0 bases at V and 4 bases at J, with 12 bases between. CDR3 length: 16 residues. CDR3: CASSQDLSKSTGELFF. In nucleotides, the CDR3 is TGCGCCAGCAGCCAAGATCTGTCTAAAAGCACCGGGGAGCTGTTTTTT.

The chain couples TRBV9 to TRBJ2-5; 12 bases fit TRBD2. There are 16 residues in the CDR3. The ends lost 4 bases at V and 2 bases at J; junction bases unmatched: 6. Germline V gives CDR1 SGDLS, CDR2 YYNGEE. The CDR3 loop is CASSPRLAGEQETQYF. Written as DNA, the CDR3 is TGTGCCAGCAGCCCCAGACTAGCGGGGGAACAAGAGACCCAGTACTTC. Using reference TRBV9 and TRBJ2-5 for the parts outside the CDR3, the full variable domain is DSGVTQTPKHLITATGQRVTLRCSPRSGDLSVYWYQQSLDQGLQFLIQYYNGEERAKGNILERFSAQQFPDLHSELNLSSLELGDSALYFCASSPRLAGEQETQYFGPGTRLLVL.

This chain connects TRBV4-1 to TRBJ1-2; 10 bases line up with TRBD1. This CDR3 has 15 amino acids. The germline V gene has CDR1 MGHRA and CDR2 YSYEKL. Trimming at V came to 4 bases and at J to 3 bases, leaving 5 bases not matched to a gene. CDR3 nucleotide sequence: TGCGCCAGCAGCCGAGGGACAGGGGAGGACTATGGCTACACCTTC. Translated: CASSRGTGEDYGYTF.

This chain's CDR3 is CATQKGWEDEQYF. DNA of the CDR3: TGTGCCACCCAAAAAGGCTGGGAGGACGAGCAGTACTTC. The V call is TRBV24-1, the J call TRBJ2-7; D may be TRBD2 (6 bases). Germline lookup yields CDR1 KGHDR and CDR2 SFDVKD. This CDR3 has 13 amino acids. The V end was cut by 9 bases, the J end by 5 bases, with 16 bases between.

The rearrangement uses TRBV2 and TRBJ1-4; 8 nucleotides match TRBD1. The CDR3 loop spans 18 amino acids. The V gene end was trimmed by 8 bases and the J gene end by 8 bases; junction bases not matched to a gene: 22. Germline CDR1 reads SNHLY; CDR2 reads FYNNEI. CDR3 residues: CASFSYPGQEILEEKLFF. CDR3 nucleotides: TGTGCCAGCTTTTCGTATCCGGGACAGGAGATATTGGAGGAAAAACTGTTTTTT.

The chain uses TRBV7-2 and TRBJ1-5; D gene unclear. Germline V lookup: CDR1 SGHTA, CDR2 FQGNSA. The CDR3 is made up of 14 amino acids. The V end was cut by 1 base, the J end by 3 bases, with 7 bases between. CDR3 bases: TGTGCCAGCAGCTTAGGACGGGTCAATCAGCCCCAGCATTTT. Its translation is CASSLGRVNQPQHF.

The chain is built from TRBV5-1 and TRBJ1-3; possible D gene TRBD1, 5 bases. The V gene lost 4 bases and the J gene lost 0 bases, with 14 bases spanning the gap. Germline V gene lookup returns CDR1 SGHRS and CDR2 YFSETQ. The CDR3 length is 16 residues. CDR3: CASSDQGPISGNTIYF. The CDR3 DNA is TGCGCCAGCAGCGACCAGGGACCGATCTCTGGAAACACCATATATTTT.

Only one count was recorded for this clone. The chain has TRBV6-4 and TRBJ1-1; 8 bases align to TRBD1. Germline CDR1 is MRHNA and CDR2 is SNTAGT. The CDR3 consists of 14 residues. V trimming: 5 bases; J trimming: 4 bases; junction bases outside the gene matches: 6. The CDR3 DNA is TGTGCCAGCAGTCCGGACAGGGTCGGCACTGAAGCTTTCTTT. It encodes CASSPDRVGTEAFF.

The gene calls are TRBV19 and TRBJ1-2; the D gene is possibly TRBD1 (5 bases). V was trimmed by 7 bases and J by 0 bases, leaving 12 bases between them. CDR1 is LNHDA and CDR2 is SQIVND in the germline V gene (reference sequence). This CDR3 is built from 14 residues. Here the CDR3 reads CASTGDGTNYGYTF. The CDR3 DNA sequence: TGTGCCAGTACCGGGGACGGAACTAACTATGGCTACACCTTC.

The chain links TRBV29-1 to TRBJ2-1; perhaps TRBD2 as D (6 bases). Germline V gene data show CDR1 as SQVTM and CDR2 as ANQGSEA. The CDR3 has 16 residues. V was pared by 0 bases and J by 5 bases, with 17 bases between. CDR3 protein: CSVEDPLAREDNEQFF. CDR3 sequence (DNA): TGCAGCGTTGAAGACCCGTTGGCTAGGGAGGACAATGAGCAGTTCTTC.

V and J are TRBV18 and TRBJ1-4, with D possibly matching TRBD1 (6 bases). Trimming stripped 3 bases from V and 7 bases from J, with 15 bases between. Germline assignment: CDR1 KGHSH and CDR2 LQKENI. This CDR3 is built from 15 residues. CDR3 coding DNA: TGTGCCAGCTCACCTCAGGACAGACCAAGTGAAAAACTGTTTTTT. Translating it yields CASSPQDRPSEKLFF.

V is TRBV7-3 and J is TRBJ2-5, with TRBD1 matching 9 bases. The CDR3 is 16 residues long. Trimming removed 1 base from V and 5 bases from J; junction bases left unmatched: 8. Germline-derived CDR1 and CDR2 are SGHTA and FQGTGA. In nucleotides, the CDR3 is TGTGCCAGCAGCTTAAATGGACAGGGGCTTGGGGAGACCCAGTACTTC. Translated, it gives CASSLNGQGLGETQYF.

The chain links TRBV7-2 to TRBJ2-5; tentatively, D is TRBD1 (6 bases). This CDR3 has 16 residues. Germline CDR1 is SGHTA and CDR2 is FQGNSA. V gave up 5 bases and J gave up 0 bases, with 16 bases separating them. The DNA for the CDR3 is TGTGCCAGCAGCAGTGGGTTACAGGGCAACCAAGAGACCCAGTACTTC. Protein: CASSSGLQGNQETQYF.

The genes are TRBV19 and TRBJ1-4, with D hard to call. CDR1 is LNHDA, CDR2 SQIVND, per germline (reference sequence). The CDR3 contains 15 residues. V lost 2 bases to trimming and J lost 5 bases, with 12 bases between them. CDR3 protein: CASSITPGINEKLFF. CDR3 DNA sequence: TGTGCCAGTAGTATAACCCCGGGAATAAATGAAAAACTGTTTTTT.

This clone was seen more than once but under ten times. V usage is TRBV5-1 and J usage is TRBJ2-1, with 7 positions matching TRBD1. This CDR3 spans 14 amino acids. Germline V gene data show CDR1 as SGHRS and CDR2 as YFSETQ. J was trimmed by 8 bases and V by 1 base; bases with no gene match: 6. DNA for the CDR3: TGCGCCAGCAGCTTGATGACAGGGCTGGATGAGCAGTTCTTC. It codes for CASSLMTGLDEQFF.

The rearrangement uses TRBV7-9 and TRBJ2-5, with D hard to call. Germline values: CDR1 SEHNR, CDR2 FQNEAQ (reference sequence). Trimming removed 1 base at V and 7 bases at J, with 13 bases between. CDR3 length: 14 amino acids. CDR3 sequence reads: CASSLGYLSGTQYF. CDR3 nucleotide sequence: TGTGCCAGCAGCTTAGGATATCTTTCAGGGACCCAGTACTTC.

This chain uses TRBV28 with TRBJ1-2, with D perhaps TRBD1 (5 bases). Germline V gene lookup returns CDR1 MDHEN and CDR2 SYDVKM. The CDR3 is made up of 12 amino acids. Trimming removed 6 bases from V and 6 bases from J, with 11 bases in between. CDR3 sequence (DNA): TGTGCCAGCAGGACCACAGGAAATGGCTACACCTTC. Protein sequence: CASRTTGNGYTF.

The rearrangement links TRBV11-2 to TRBJ1-1, with unresolved D. The CDR3 has 11 amino acids. Per germline, CDR1 SGHAT and CDR2 FQNNGV. The V gene lost 2 bases and the J gene lost 12 bases, with 10 bases spanning the gap. DNA for the CDR3: TGTGCCAGCAGCTTAAAAGGGTCCACTTTCTTT. Residues: CASSLKGSTFF.

This chain joins TRBV24-1 and TRBJ2-1, with 12 bases fitting TRBD2. This CDR3 contains 21 residues. Germline values: CDR1 KGHDR, CDR2 SFDVKD. With 4 bases clipped from V and 0 bases from J, the junction kept 15 bases outside the gene matches. In DNA form, the CDR3 reads TGTGCCACCAGTGACCCCCGTGGGGCTAGCGGGAGGGTTAGCTCCTACAATGAGCAGTTCTTC. As protein: CATSDPRGASGRVSSYNEQFF.